Sequencing of this T cell receptor beta chain was carried out in a study of identifying expanded T cells in peripheral blood. The V end lost 1 base, the J end lost 10 bases, and 17 bases lay between the germline ends. Germline lookup yields CDR1 SGHVS and CDR2 FNYEAQ. This CDR3 is built from 16 residues. Study-level results: Technical replicates showed roughly 1.2 changed clones; approximately two weeks roughly 16; four weeks 19.

With regard to this clone: Its matching antigen is unknown.

Some clones are missing from TCRdb's copy, which holds only in-frame ones; the method was immunoSEQ multiplex PCR. The sample records about 86,000 clones, roughly 84% being singletons. The chain has TRBV7-6 and TRBJ1-6; D possibly corresponds to TRBD1 (6 bases). Sequences were obtained from blood. The source is a person aged 18 to 70 in good health. CDR3 residues: CASSLEAVGGRSPLHF. The CDR3 coding sequence is TGTGCCAGCAGCTTAGAGGCTGTCGGGGGCCGATCACCCCTCCACTTT.